A single sample gave rise to the 10 T cell receptor beta chains below, sequenced in a study of blood T cell repertoires in COVID-19. Data came from immunoSEQ multiplex PCR; TCRdb stores just in-frame clones and leaves some out. The profile shows roughly 300,000 clones, about 89% of them singletons. Sequenced material: peripheral blood. The receptors stem from a man aged 18 to 30 who had recovered from COVID-19.

This chain connects TRBV10-3 to TRBJ1-3; D possibly corresponds to TRBD1 (5 bases). V was clipped by 0 bases and J by 0 bases, with 9 bases between them. Germline-derived CDR1 and CDR2 are ENHRY and SYGVKD. This CDR3 is 16 amino acids long. The CDR3 DNA reads TGTGCCATCAGTGAGTCGGCAGGGTCCTCTGGAAACACCATATATTTT. It codes for CAISESAGSSGNTIYF.

This clone was observed a handful of times. Additional DNA sequences in this sample encode the identical CDR3. The chain joins TRBV3-1 (or the pseudogene TRBV3-2) to TRBJ1-1; D gene ambiguous. The CDR3 consists of 13 residues. CDR1 LGHDT and CDR2 YNNKEL come from the germline V gene (reference sequence). V lost 1 base, J lost 5 bases, and 8 bases lay in between. The CDR3 here is CASSQGRGTEAFF. The CDR3 DNA reads TGTGCCAGCAGCCAAGGAAGAGGGACTGAAGCTTTCTTT.

The chain links TRBV6-2 or TRBV6-3 to TRBJ1-5; D is possibly TRBD1 (6 bases). Trimming removed 6 bases at V and 4 bases at J, with 13 bases between. CDR1 and CDR2 from the germline V gene are MNHEY and SVGEGT. CDR3 length equals 14 residues. The DNA of the CDR3 is TGTGCCAGCAGCCACGGACAGAGAAATCAGCCCCAGCATTTT. It codes for CASSHGQRNQPQHF.

This clone was detected only a few times. V and J are TRBV29-1 and TRBJ1-2, with 9 positions matching TRBD1. Germline V lookup: CDR1 SQVTM, CDR2 ANQGSEA. The V segment lost 6 bases and the J segment 6 bases; nucleotides outside the gene matches: 8. This CDR3 region has 13 residues. The CDR3 here is CSVRATGGHGYTF. CDR3 in DNA: TGCAGCGTCCGGGCTACAGGGGGCCATGGCTACACCTTC.

The CDR3 here is CASGLNQGGDPYNSPLHF. The CDR3 region has the DNA TGTGCTAGTGGTCTGAACCAGGGGGGCGACCCCTATAATTCACCCCTCCACTTT. The chain has TRBV12-5 and TRBJ1-6; 7 nucleotides agree with TRBD1. The CDR3 extends over 18 amino acids. The V gene end was trimmed by 5 bases and the J gene end by 2 bases; junction bases not matched to a gene: 12. Looked up from germline, CDR1 is LGHNT and CDR2 is FRNRAP.

The chain employs TRBV7-6 and TRBJ1-2; 11 bases map to TRBD1. The CDR3 runs to 15 residues. The ends lost 6 bases at V and 4 bases at J; junction bases unmatched: 7. Germline-derived CDR1 and CDR2 are SGHVS and FNYEAQ. The CDR3 DNA follows: TGTGCCAGCAGTTTGGGACAGGGGGATCTCTATGGCTACACCTTC. Translating it yields CASSLGQGDLYGYTF.

This clone has just one count. The CDR3 loop reads CASSQEGGSTDTQYF. The DNA for the CDR3 is TGCGCCAGCAGCCAAGAAGGGGGCAGCACAGATACGCAGTATTTT. The gene calls are TRBV4-3 and TRBJ2-3, with 7 bases fitting TRBD1. With V trimmed by 0 bases and J by 0 bases, 0 bases remained unmatched. The CDR3 is 15 residues long. Germline V gene lookup returns CDR1 LGHNA and CDR2 YSLEER.

This chain links TRBV3-1 (or the pseudogene TRBV3-2) with TRBJ2-1; D gene ambiguous. With 2 bases removed from V and 9 bases from J, the gap between germline ends came to 14 bases. This CDR3 comprises 14 residues. Germline V gene data show CDR1 as LGHDT and CDR2 as YNNKEL (reference sequence). The CDR3 DNA follows: TGTGCCAGCAGCCAAAGTCCGTTATCCGGTGAGCAGTTCTTC. It encodes CASSQSPLSGEQFF.

The V call is TRBV28, the J call TRBJ1-2, with a possible D match to TRBD1 (6 bases). V was trimmed by 3 bases and J by 8 bases, leaving 13 bases between them. CDR3 length: 13 residues. Germline CDR1 MDHEN, CDR2 SYDVKM. The CDR3 region is CASSLGTKNGYTF. The CDR3 DNA is TGTGCCAGCAGTTTGGGGACAAAGAACGGCTACACCTTC.

The CDR3 protein is CASKWGADTGELFF. In DNA, the CDR3 is TGTGCCAGTAAGTGGGGCGCGGACACCGGGGAGCTGTTTTTT. J is TRBJ2-2 and V is TRBV19; tentative D call: TRBD1 (5 bases). Germline CDR1 reads LNHDA; CDR2 reads SQIVND (reference sequence). The CDR3 contains 14 residues. V was clipped by 7 bases and J by 3 bases, with 12 bases between them.